This is a list of T cell receptor beta chains from one sample in a study of identical twins. TCRdb re-called the 5' RACE reads through MiXCR, storing one row per CDR3 protein. The repertoire holds 500,000 or so distinct CDR3 sequences, with less than 25% as singletons. The sample was also linked to a second study, of T cells expressing NK-cell markers.

The material sequenced was CD4+ T cells sorted from blood. Receptor source: a woman under 30 in good health. Each CDR3 is given with its conserved first and last residue. A D gene is named only where the DNA matches it firmly. Not every row has a clone size; where given, it reads once, few, many or a size class.

-	TRBV6-5	-	TRBJ2-2	TGTGCCAGCAGTTACTCCCGGGCTATGTTGGACGGGGAGCTGTTTTTT	CASSYSRAMLDGELFF
-	TRBV10-3	-	TRBJ1-6	TGTGCCATCAGTGAGTCGTTGGGGGTTTCACCCCTCCACTTT	CAISESLGVSPLHF
-	TRBV6-5	TRBD1	TRBJ1-1	TGTGCCAGCCGCACGACAGGGATAGCTTTCTTT	CASRTTGIAFF
few	TRBV15	-	TRBJ2-7	TGTGCCACCAGTCGGGACTTTGGAGGGGAGCAGTACTTC	CATSRDFGGEQYF
-	TRBV20-1	-	TRBJ2-3	TGCAGTGCTAGGGCAGACCTCACAGATACGCAGTATTTT	CSARADLTDTQYF
few	TRBV3-1	-	TRBJ2-6	TGTGCCAGCAGCCCCAGCCCGGGGGGCTCAGACGTCCTGACTTTC	CASSPSPGGSDVLTF
-	TRBV5-1	-	TRBJ2-5	TGCGCCAGCAGCTTGGGTGGTTTTGAGACCCAGTACTTC	CASSLGGFETQYF
few	TRBV12-3/TRBV12-4	-	TRBJ1-5	TGTGCCAGCAGTTATAACCGAGCCCAGCATTTT	CASSYNRAQHF
-	TRBV20-1	-	TRBJ2-5	TGCAGTGCTAAGGGGCGCGATCAAGAGACCCAGTACTTC	CSAKGRDQETQYF
-	TRBV2	TRBD1	TRBJ2-4	TGTGCCAGCAGTACAGGGGTGGGGGAAAACATTCAGTACTTC	CASSTGVGENIQYF
many	TRBV6-2/TRBV6-3	TRBD2	TRBJ2-7	TGTGCCAGCAGTCGACTAGCGGAATCCTACGAGCAGTACTTC	CASSRLAESYEQYF
few	TRBV20-1	-	TRBJ2-7	TGCAGTGCTAGTAGGGACATAGAATACTACGAGCAGTACTTC	CSASRDIEYYEQYF
many	TRBV19	-	TRBJ1-2	TGTGCCAGTAGTATAGAGACCTTCTATGGCTACACCTTC	CASSIETFYGYTF
-	TRBV12-3/TRBV12-4	TRBD2	TRBJ2-7	TGTGCCAGCAGCCCCGGGACTAGCGGGATCTACGAGCAGTACTTC	CASSPGTSGIYEQYF
-	TRBV6-4	-	TRBJ2-1	TGTGCCAGCAGTGACTATGCGAGGGAGCAGTTCTTC	CASSDYAREQFF
few	TRBV7-2	TRBD2	TRBJ2-4	TGTGCCAGCAGCTCCGGACTAGCGAGGGGCGCCAAAAACATTCAGTACTTC	CASSSGLARGAKNIQYF
few	TRBV19	TRBD1	TRBJ1-5	TGTGCCAGTAGTATCCGGGACAGCGGACTAAATCAGCCCCAGCATTTT	CASSIRDSGLNQPQHF
-	TRBV24-1	-	TRBJ2-5	TGTGCCACCAGTGATCCCCTATTCCGTACCGTCCAAGAGACCCAGTACTTC	CATSDPLFRTVQETQYF
few	TRBV9	TRBD1	TRBJ1-6	TGTGCCAGCAGCCCAGAGGGACAGGGAGTGTCACCCCTCCACTTT	CASSPEGQGVSPLHF
-	TRBV20-1	-	TRBJ1-2	TGCAGTGCTAGGCCCAACTATGGCTACACCTTC	CSARPNYGYTF
few	TRBV3-1	TRBD2	TRBJ2-3	TGTGCCAGCAGTCGAGGACTAGCGGGAGCAGATACGCAGTATTTT	CASSRGLAGADTQYF
-	TRBV12-3/TRBV12-4	-	TRBJ1-6	TGTGCCAGCACGGGGTATACGAATTCACCCCTCCACTTT	CASTGYTNSPLHF
many	TRBV10-3	-	TRBJ1-4	TGTGCCATCAGTGAGGACGCTAGGGGAAAACTGTTTTTT	CAISEDARGKLFF
few	TRBV7-8	TRBD2	TRBJ2-3	TGTGCCAGCAGGAAGCGGGACCTCACAGATACGCAGTATTTT	CASRKRDLTDTQYF
-	TRBV11-2	-	TRBJ2-7	TGTGCCAGCAGCTTACCCCGCGGGGGCCCCTACGAGCAGTACTTC	CASSLPRGGPYEQYF
many	TRBV7-2	-	TRBJ2-1	TGTGCCAGCAGCTTAGGGGTGGGTGTCTACAATGAGCAGTTCTTC	CASSLGVGVYNEQFF
-	TRBV12-3/TRBV12-4	-	TRBJ2-2	TGTGCCAGCAGCCTCCGGGACGGTTTATCGGGGGAGCTGTTTTTT	CASSLRDGLSGELFF
few	TRBV12-3/TRBV12-4	TRBD2	TRBJ2-5	TGTGCCAGCTGTTGGACTAGCTTGGGAGAGACCCAGTACTTC	CASCWTSLGETQYF